This T cell receptor (beta chain) was recorded in a study of cytomegalovirus exposure and HLA in healthy donors. Study-level information: There were about 85 million unique TCRs (from HLA-typed donors) in an early data release. Whole-study findings and limits: As a later analysis revealed, most CMV-associated TCR beta chains appeared HLA-restricted.

The CDR3 covers 16 residues. Losses at the gene ends were 5 bases for V and 6 bases for J; bases not matched to a gene: 12. The V gene's germline CDR1 is KGHSH and CDR2 LQKENI. In the case of this clone: Its antigen is unknown.

PCR was performed using 60 Vbeta and 13 Jbeta primers. Repertoires were generated with immunoSEQ multiplex PCR, while TCRdb's copy carries only in-frame clones and drops some. In all, the sample yields approximately 58,000 clones. The TCR originated in a man between 25 and 39 years old in good health and CMV-seropositive. This chain joins TRBV18 and TRBJ1-2, with 10 bases aligning to TRBD1. Sequenced: PBMCs. CDR3 in amino acids: CASSIHPPGQGNGYTF. CDR3 nucleotide sequence: TGTGCCAGCTCAATCCACCCTCCGGGACAGGGGAATGGCTACACCTTC.